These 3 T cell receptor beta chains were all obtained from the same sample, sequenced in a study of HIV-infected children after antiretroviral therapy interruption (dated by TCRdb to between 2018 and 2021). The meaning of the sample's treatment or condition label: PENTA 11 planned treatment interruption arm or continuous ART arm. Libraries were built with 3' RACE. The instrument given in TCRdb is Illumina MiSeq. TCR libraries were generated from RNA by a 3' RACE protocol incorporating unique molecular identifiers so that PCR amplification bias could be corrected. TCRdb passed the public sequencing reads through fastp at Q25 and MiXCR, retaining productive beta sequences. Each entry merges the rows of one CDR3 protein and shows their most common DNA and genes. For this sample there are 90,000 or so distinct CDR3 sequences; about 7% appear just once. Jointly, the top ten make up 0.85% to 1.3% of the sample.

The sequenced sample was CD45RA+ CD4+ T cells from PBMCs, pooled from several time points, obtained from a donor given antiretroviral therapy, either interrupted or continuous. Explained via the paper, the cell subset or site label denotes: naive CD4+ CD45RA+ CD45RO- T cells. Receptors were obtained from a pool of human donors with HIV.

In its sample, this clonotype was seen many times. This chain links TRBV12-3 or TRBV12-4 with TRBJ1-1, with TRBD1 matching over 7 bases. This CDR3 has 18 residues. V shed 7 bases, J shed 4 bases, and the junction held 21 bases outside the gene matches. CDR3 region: CASTNPQGGPLRITEAFF. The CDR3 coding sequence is TGTGCCAGCACCAACCCCCAGGGGGGTCCACTCCGGATCACTGAAGCTTTCTTT.

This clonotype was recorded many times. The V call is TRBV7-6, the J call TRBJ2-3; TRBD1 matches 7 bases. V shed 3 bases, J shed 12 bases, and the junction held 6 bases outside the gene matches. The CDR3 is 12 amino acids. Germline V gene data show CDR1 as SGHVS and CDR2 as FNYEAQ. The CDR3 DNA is TGTGCCAGCAGCTTCCAAGGGGGCCCACAGTATTTT. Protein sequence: CASSFQGGPQYF.

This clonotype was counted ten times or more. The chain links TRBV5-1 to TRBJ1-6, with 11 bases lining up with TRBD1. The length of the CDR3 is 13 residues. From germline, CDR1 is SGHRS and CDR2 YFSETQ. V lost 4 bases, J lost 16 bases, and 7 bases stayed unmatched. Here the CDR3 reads CASSPGQGDRLHF. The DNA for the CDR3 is TGCGCCAGCAGCCCGGGACAGGGGGACAGACTCCACTTT. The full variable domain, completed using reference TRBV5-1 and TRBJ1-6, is KAGVTQTPRYLIKTRGQQVTLSCSPISGHRSVSWYQQTPGQGLQFLFEYFSETQRNKGNFPGRFSGRQFSNSRSEMNVSTLELGDSALYLCASSPGQGDRLHFGNGTRLTVT.